One and the same sample provided the 6 T cell receptor beta chains below, sequenced in a study of cytotoxic CD8 clonotypes in ibrutinib-treated CLL. The protocol was immunoSEQ multiplex PCR, while the TCRdb copy is restricted to in-frame clones and leaves out a portion. The repertoire holds hundreds of thousands of clones, with roughly 77% as singletons. Sample: PBMCs, taken after 12 months of ibrutinib treatment. Receptors were obtained from a human donor with chronic lymphocytic leukemia.

The chain couples TRBV29-1 to TRBJ2-1; D perhaps matches TRBD1 (5 bases). The CDR3 is 14 residues long. The V and J ends lost 6 bases and 5 bases respectively, with 17 bases between them. Germline V gene data show CDR1 as SQVTM and CDR2 as ANQGSEA. CDR3 loop: CSVNSKGLHNEQFF. Here the CDR3 DNA reads TGCAGCGTAAACTCTAAGGGGCTCCACAATGAGCAGTTCTTC.

This chain links TRBV29-1 with TRBJ2-1; TRBD2 aligns across 8 bases. V trimming: 7 bases; J trimming: 6 bases; junction bases outside the gene matches: 5. The CDR3 has 12 residues. CDR1 and CDR2 from the germline V gene are SQVTM and ANQGSEA. The CDR3 loop is CSATREGNEQFF. CDR3 sequence (DNA): TGCAGCGCTACTCGGGAGGGCAATGAGCAGTTCTTC.

On this clone: The same CDR3 can be traced to other DNA sequences in this sample. CDR3 sequence: CASSVVGSGANVLTF. DNA for the CDR3: TGTGCCAGCAGCGTAGTTGGCTCTGGGGCCAACGTCCTGACTTTC. The chain carries TRBV9 and TRBJ2-6; no definite D call. Per germline, CDR1 SGDLS and CDR2 YYNGEE. The ends were cut back, 0 bases at V and 0 bases at J, with 4 bases in the middle. The CDR3 is 15 residues long.

This chain connects TRBV6-6 to TRBJ1-1; TRBD1 agrees at 8 bases. The germline V gene encodes CDR1 MNHNY and CDR2 SVGAGI (reference sequence). The CDR3 length is 13 residues. The ends lost 7 bases at V and 5 bases at J; junction bases unmatched: 6. In DNA, the CDR3 is TGTGCCAGCACCCGGACAGGGAGGACTGAAGCTTTCTTT. This sequence encodes CASTRTGRTEAFF.

The chain combines TRBV7-9 with TRBJ1-6; D not certain. The V gene's germline CDR1 is SEHNR and CDR2 FQNEAQ (reference sequence). Trimming cost V 3 bases and J 10 bases, with 13 bases left between them. CDR3 length: 14 amino acids. For the CDR3, the DNA is TGTGCCAGCAGCTTGATGACCCTATCCTCACCCCTCCACTTT. Its translation: CASSLMTLSSPLHF.

This clone was seen only a few times. The chain has TRBV5-1 and TRBJ1-1; 7 bases are a match to TRBD1. J was trimmed by 3 bases and V by 3 bases; bases with no gene match: 2. CDR3 size: 13 residues. CDR1 and CDR2 from the germline V gene are SGHRS and YFSETQ. The CDR3 sequence: CASSSDRDTEAFF. DNA of the CDR3: TGCGCCAGCAGCTCTGACAGGGACACTGAAGCTTTCTTT.